The rows below give T cell receptor beta chains drawn from one sample of a study of patients and donors after allogeneic stem cell transplantation. TCRdb re-called the RT-PCR reads with MiXCR, one entry per CDR3 protein. In the table there are about a million distinct CDR3 sequences, about 20% of which are singletons. The specimen sequenced was blood, either unsorted or a sorted T cell fraction (not recorded which). All receptors derive from a human donor who was either an allogeneic HSCT recipient or a stem cell or donor lymphocyte infusion donor (not recorded which). It is not recorded whose cells these are; they may come from a transplant donor. The CDR3 runs from the conserved cysteine through the conserved F or W. D genes are given only for firm matches. The size field is filled for only some rows; it gives once, few, many or a size class.

v_call,d_call,clone_size,j_call,cdr3_aa,cdr3_nt
TRBV20-1,TRBD2,many,TRBJ2-1,CSASPSGGSYNEQFF,TGCAGTGCTAGCCCGAGCGGGGGCTCCTACAATGAGCAGTTCTTC
TRBV4-3,.,.,TRBJ2-7,CASSQGPSDRSHEQYF,TGCGCCAGCAGCCAAGGGCCGAGTGACAGGTCCCACGAGCAGTACTTC
TRBV7-8,.,once,TRBJ2-1,CASSLSSRGLYNEQFF,TGTGCCAGCAGCTTGTCTAGCAGGGGTCTGTACAATGAGCAGTTCTTC
TRBV2,.,.,TRBJ2-5,CATAAYRGETQYF,TGTGCCACCGCAGCGTACAGAGGAGAGACCCAGTACTTC
TRBV3-1,.,few,TRBJ2-7,CASSRTTAGREQYF,TGTGCCAGCAGCCGGACGACGGCGGGACGGGAGCAGTACTTC
TRBV4-3,.,.,TRBJ1-1,CASSRGHFTEAFF,TGCGCCAGCAGCCGGGGACACTTCACTGAAGCTTTCTTT
TRBV6-6,.,.,TRBJ2-2,CASSYRDSGELFF,TGTGCCAGCAGTTACAGGGATTCCGGGGAGCTGTTTTTT
TRBV20-1,.,few,TRBJ2-7,CSASPPVSRKHSYEQYF,TGCAGTGCTAGTCCCCCGGTTAGCCGTAAACACTCCTACGAGCAGTACTTC
TRBV5-1,TRBD2,.,TRBJ2-1,CASSPGLEPYNEQFF,TGCGCCAGCAGCCCGGGACTAGAGCCCTACAATGAGCAGTTCTTC
TRBV2,TRBD2,few,TRBJ2-3,CASRGLAGFPDTQYF,TGTGCCAGCAGAGGACTAGCGGGATTCCCAGATACGCAGTATTTT